The 13 T cell receptor beta chains listed next were all sequenced from one sample in a study of T cells in localized non-small cell lung cancer. Here immunoSEQ multiplex PCR was the method, and the copy in TCRdb shows in-frame clones only, minus some. The sample shows about 30,000 clones, roughly nine tenths of them seen only once. Sequenced material: PBMCs, taken before any cancer treatment. These receptors were collected from a man between 40 and 75 years old with stage II lung adenocarcinoma.

The chain couples TRBV28 to TRBJ2-1; 11 bases fit TRBD2. J lost 0 bases, V lost 7 bases, and 17 bases had no gene match. CDR1 is MDHEN and CDR2 is SYDVKM in the germline V gene. The CDR3 covers 20 residues. CDR3 amino acids: CASNNLEWTSGLSSYNEQFF. The CDR3 nucleotides read TGTGCCAGCAACAACCTCGAATGGACTAGCGGGTTGAGCTCCTACAATGAGCAGTTCTTC.

The chain joins TRBV5-1 to TRBJ2-3, with TRBD2 as a possible D gene (6 bases). The V gene's germline CDR1 is SGHRS and CDR2 YFSETQ. V was trimmed by 4 bases and J by 3 bases, leaving 24 bases between them. The CDR3 sequence is 18 residues long. CDR3 DNA: TGCGCCAGCAGCCTCACAACGTACGGGACTGGGGCTACAGATACGCAGTATTTT. Translating it yields CASSLTTYGTGATDTQYF.

This chain connects TRBV19 to TRBJ1-2; 10 positions agree with TRBD1. CDR3 length equals 14 residues. Unmatched junction bases numbered 9, after V lost 4 bases and J lost 10 bases. CDR1 is LNHDA and CDR2 is SQIVND in the germline V gene (reference sequence). The CDR3 loop reads CASSKTTGGLDYTF. The CDR3 bases are TGTGCCAGTAGTAAAACGACAGGGGGCCTAGACTACACCTTC. The variable domain in full, with the rest retrieved from reference TRBV19 and TRBJ1-2, is DGGITQSPKYLFRKEGQNVTLSCEQNLNHDAMYWYRQDPGQGLRLIYYSQIVNDFQKGDIAEGYSVSREKKESFPLTVTSAQKNPTAFYLCASSKTTGGLDYTFGSGTRLTVV.

Here the CDR3 reads CASKLGQETQYF. CDR3 coding DNA: TGTGCCAGCAAGCTGGGTCAAGAGACCCAGTACTTC. The chain employs TRBV2 and TRBJ2-5; D unclear. Trimming pared 7 bases from V and 2 bases from J, leaving 8 bases between. This CDR3 region has 12 residues. Germline V gene lookup returns CDR1 SNHLY and CDR2 FYNNEI. The entire variable domain, with the rest obtained from reference TRBV2 and TRBJ2-5, is as follows: EPEVTQTPSHQVTQMGQEVILRCVPISNHLYFYWYRQILGQKVEFLVSFYNNEISEKSEIFDDQFSVERPDGSNFTLKIRSTKLEDSAMYFCASKLGQETQYFGPGTRLLVL.

The CDR3 sequence is CASTHGGGSYEQYF. The DNA for the CDR3 is TGTGCCAGCACCCACGGGGGAGGCTCCTACGAGCAGTACTTC. The rearrangement joins TRBV9 to TRBJ2-7; a possible D gene is TRBD2 (6 bases). The CDR3 sequence is 14 residues long. CDR1 is SGDLS and CDR2 is YYNGEE in the germline V gene. The V end lost 6 bases, the J end lost 0 bases, and 13 bases lay between the germline ends.

This chain uses TRBV4-2 with TRBJ1-1, with 9 bases that match TRBD1. CDR3 length: 15 residues. With 3 bases clipped from V and 12 bases from J, the junction kept 14 bases outside the gene matches. Germline V gene lookup returns CDR1 LGHNA and CDR2 YNFKEQ. CDR3 region: CASSQPRGQGTTTFF. In nucleotides, the CDR3 is TGTGCCAGCAGCCAGCCTAGGGGACAGGGAACCACTACTTTCTTT.

The chain uses TRBV6-5 and TRBJ2-7; D not certain. V lost 5 bases, J lost 3 bases, and 14 bases lay in between. The CDR3 sequence is 14 residues long. Germline V CDR1 and CDR2: MNHEY, SVGAGI. The CDR3 region has the DNA TGTGCCAGCAGTCACCCGGGCCAATTCTACGAGCAGTACTTC. The encoded protein is CASSHPGQFYEQYF.

The V gene is TRBV5-1, the J gene TRBJ1-1, with a tentative D call TRBD1 (5 bases). The CDR3 extends over 13 amino acids. V lost 0 bases and J lost 11, with 14 bases in between. Germline loops: CDR1 SGHRS, CDR2 YFSETQ. As DNA, the CDR3 is TGCGCCAGCAGCTTGGACGGCAGGGAGGCTGCTTTCTTT. It translates to CASSLDGREAAFF. Based on the CDR3 plus reference TRBV5-1 and TRBJ1-1, the full variable domain is KAGVTQTPRYLIKTRGQQVTLSCSPISGHRSVSWYQQTPGQGLQFLFEYFSETQRNKGNFPGRFSGRQFSNSRSEMNVSTLELGDSALYLCASSLDGREAAFFGQGTRLTVV.

V gene TRBV15 combines with J gene TRBJ2-7; possible D gene TRBD1, 6 bases. CDR3 length: 16 residues. V dropped 0 bases and J dropped 1 base, with 13 bases sitting between them. Germline lookup yields CDR1 LNHNV and CDR2 YYDKDF (reference sequence). The CDR3 DNA follows: TGTGCCACCAGCAGAGATGCGACAGGCTCGTCCTACGAGCAGTACTTC. Encoded protein: CATSRDATGSSYEQYF.

The chain joins TRBV28 to TRBJ1-4, with unresolved D. V shed 4 bases and J shed 6 bases, with 9 bases lying between them. The CDR3 is 13 residues long. The germline gives CDR1 MDHEN, CDR2 SYDVKM. The CDR3 loop reads CASSSPLDEKLFF. For the CDR3, the DNA is TGTGCCAGCAGTTCCCCGCTGGATGAAAAACTGTTTTTT.

The CDR3 nucleotides read TGTGCCAGTAGACAAAGGGCCGTGAACACTGAAGCTTTCTTT. Protein sequence: CASRQRAVNTEAFF. This chain joins TRBV19 and TRBJ1-1; D unresolved. This CDR3 region has 14 residues. Germline V gives CDR1 LNHDA, CDR2 SQIVND (reference sequence). V lost 6 bases and J lost 0, with 11 bases in between. Drawing the rest from reference TRBV19 and TRBJ1-1, the complete variable domain is DGGITQSPKYLFRKEGQNVTLSCEQNLNHDAMYWYRQDPGQGLRLIYYSQIVNDFQKGDIAEGYSVSREKKESFPLTVTSAQKNPTAFYLCASRQRAVNTEAFFGQGTRLTVV.

The J gene is TRBJ2-1, the V gene TRBV9; TRBD2 agrees at 11 bases. Germline V gene sequence: CDR1 SGDLS, CDR2 YYNGEE. Trimming took 3 bases from V and 2 from J; bases not matched to a gene: 4. The CDR3 has 16 residues. CDR3 loop: CASSAASGRTYNEQFF. CDR3 DNA: TGTGCCAGCAGCGCAGCTAGCGGGAGGACCTACAATGAGCAGTTCTTC.

The V and J genes are TRBV14 and TRBJ2-7; D not resolved. CDR3 length: 13 residues. Germline V gene sequence: CDR1 SGHDN, CDR2 FVKESK. V was trimmed by 4 bases and J by 2 bases, leaving 9 bases between them. Here the CDR3 reads CASSLDGTYEQYF. CDR3 DNA: TGTGCCAGCAGCCTGGACGGCACCTACGAGCAGTACTTC.